The 3 T cell receptor beta chains in this list originate from one sample, sequenced in a study of blood T cell repertoires in COVID-19. The repertoire was sequenced with immunoSEQ multiplex PCR; TCRdb's copy has only in-frame clones and lacks some. Altogether around 46,000 clones are present, approximately 87% being singletons, with the ten largest covering 2% to 2.5%. The sample comprised peripheral blood. Receptors originate from a woman of 80 years or more with COVID-19, enrolled during active disease.

The chain recombines TRBV14 with TRBJ2-7; 8 positions match TRBD2. The CDR3 is 17 amino acids. J lost 0 bases, V lost 4 bases, and 11 bases had no gene match. In germline, CDR1 is SGHDN, CDR2 FVKESK. Here the CDR3 DNA reads TGTGCCAGCAGCCCCCGACCTTTAGCGGGGACCTCCTACGAGCAGTACTTC. It encodes CASSPRPLAGTSYEQYF. The whole variable domain, remainder taken from reference TRBV14 and TRBJ2-7, is EAGVTQFPSHSVIEKGQTVTLRCDPISGHDNLYWYRRVMGKEIKFLLHFVKESKQDESGMPNNRFLAERTGGTYSTLKVQPAELEDSGVYFCASSPRPLAGTSYEQYFGPGTRLTVT.

The CDR3 region has the DNA TGTGCCAGCAGTCCGGACAGGGCCCTAAACATTCAGTACTTC. Residues: CASSPDRALNIQYF. The chain joins TRBV6-5 to TRBJ2-4, with 8 nucleotides matching TRBD1. V shed 5 bases and J 6 bases; nucleotides not matched to a gene: 6. CDR1 and CDR2 from the germline V gene are MNHEY and SVGAGI. The CDR3 length is 14 residues.

The rearrangement links TRBV18 to TRBJ1-6; TRBD1 agrees at 9 bases. The CDR3 length is 15 residues. CDR1 and CDR2 (germline): KGHSH, LQKENI. V lost 5 bases and J lost 7; bases outside the gene matches: 6. CDR3 sequence (DNA): TGTGCCAGCTCAACGTATGACAGGGGGAATTCACCCCTCCACTTT. It specifies CASSTYDRGNSPLHF.